What follows is one TCR beta chain and its context. This sample was taken from a study of blood T cell repertoires in COVID-19. Study information: Sites across the United States, Italy and Spain contributed samples from acute and convalescent COVID-19. T cells, B-cell-depleted T cells, or PBMCs provided the cDNA or gDNA that served as material.

CDR3 length: 14 residues. V was pared by 1 base and J by 3 bases, with 6 bases between. Germline CDR1 reads SGHTA; CDR2 reads FQGNSA. Original analysis: By means of reference gene primer amplification, nucleated cell counts were estimated. Only in-frame clones appear in the TCRdb table, and some are missing; sequencing was by immunoSEQ multiplex PCR. That table furnishes V, J and clone size, whereas the DNA furnished D and trimming. The top ten clones hold about 0.58% of a sample with 180,000 or so clones, about 90% of them seen once. V gene TRBV7-2 combines with J gene TRBJ1-4, with a weak D call TRBD1 (6 bases). This sequence originates from a man in his fifties or sixties with acute or convalescent COVID-19. The sample comprised peripheral blood. The CDR3 protein is CASSLGTANEKLFF. CDR3 coding DNA: TGTGCCAGCAGCTTAGGGACAGCTAATGAAAAACTGTTTTTT.